This T cell receptor (beta chain) was captured by sequencing in a study of blood T cell repertoires in COVID-19. On the study more broadly: Collection of acute and convalescent COVID-19 samples took place in the United States, Italy and Spain.

The germline V gene encodes CDR1 SGHTA and CDR2 FQGTGA. The CDR3 is 15 amino acids. The ends were cut back, 5 bases at V and 8 bases at J, with 18 bases in the middle. This clone was observed once. Authors' methods: The authors estimated nucleated cell counts from reference gene primer amplification. The data were produced by immunoSEQ multiplex PCR, yet TCRdb's version contains in-frame clones alone and is incomplete. V and J calls and clone size are those listed in that table; D and trimming were worked out from the DNA. The sample consists of 50,000 to 65,000 clones, 91% of them appearing once. The sequencing input was peripheral blood. The receptor comes from a woman aged 55 to 70 with active or convalescent COVID-19. This sequence joins TRBV7-3 and TRBJ1-4; D is ambiguous. DNA for the CDR3: TGTGCCAGCAGCCTACGGGCCGCTAGCCCAGAAAAACTGTTTTTT. It codes for CASSLRAASPEKLFF. The full variable domain, rest sourced from reference TRBV7-3 and TRBJ1-4, is GAGVSQTPSNKVTEKGKYVELRCDPISGHTALYWYRQSLGQGPEFLIYFQGTGAADDSGLPNDRFFAVRPEGSVSTLKIQRTERGDSAVYLCASSLRAASPEKLFFGSGTQLSVL.